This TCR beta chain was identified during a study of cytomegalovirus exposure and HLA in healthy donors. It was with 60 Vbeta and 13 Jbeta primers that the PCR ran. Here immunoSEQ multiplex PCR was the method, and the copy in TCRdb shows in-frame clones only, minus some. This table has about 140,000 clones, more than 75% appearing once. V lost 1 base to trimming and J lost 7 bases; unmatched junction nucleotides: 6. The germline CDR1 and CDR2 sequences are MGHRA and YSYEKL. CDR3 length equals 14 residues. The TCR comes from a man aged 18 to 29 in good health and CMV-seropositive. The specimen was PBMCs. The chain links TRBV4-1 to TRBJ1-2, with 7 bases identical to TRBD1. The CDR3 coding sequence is TGCGCCAGCAGCCAAGCAGGGGGAGAAAGTGGCTACACCTTC. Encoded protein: CASSQAGGESGYTF.